A selection of T cell receptor beta chains follows, all from one sample in a study of cytomegalovirus exposure and HLA in healthy donors. Some clones are missing from TCRdb's copy, which holds only in-frame ones; the method was immunoSEQ multiplex PCR. Among around 300,000 clones, around 90% were seen once, and the ten largest hold around 0.91%. The sample was PBMCs. The receptors were gathered from a man aged 25 to 40 in good health and CMV-seronegative. Both conserved end residues are part of each CDR3. A D gene is named only where the DNA matches it firmly. The listing skips clone size in some rows; elsewhere it reads once, few, many or a size class.

v_gene: TRBV7-6; j_gene: TRBJ2-2; abundance: -; d_gene: -; CDR3aa: CASSPPAGELFF; CDR3nt: TGTGCCAGCAGCCCCCCGGCCGGGGAGCTGTTTTTT
v_gene: TRBV7-9; j_gene: TRBJ1-5; abundance: -; d_gene: TRBD1; CDR3aa: CASSKSEGANQPQHF; CDR3nt: TGTGCCAGCAGCAAGTCGGAGGGGGCCAATCAGCCCCAGCATTTT
v_gene: TRBV7-9; j_gene: TRBJ1-5; abundance: -; d_gene: -; CDR3aa: CASSLSYSNQPQHF; CDR3nt: TGTGCCAGCAGCTTATCGTATAGCAATCAGCCCCAGCATTTT
v_gene: TRBV20-1; j_gene: TRBJ1-4; abundance: -; d_gene: -; CDR3aa: CSAAAEKLFF; CDR3nt: TGCAGTGCGGCCGCTGAAAAACTGTTTTTT
v_gene: TRBV5-6; j_gene: TRBJ1-1; abundance: -; d_gene: -; CDR3aa: CASSLGEPGPWTEAFF; CDR3nt: TGTGCCAGCAGCTTGGGTGAGCCAGGGCCTTGGACTGAAGCTTTCTTT
v_gene: TRBV10-2; j_gene: TRBJ2-1; abundance: -; d_gene: -; CDR3aa: CASSADLRGGVNEQFF; CDR3nt: TGCGCCAGCAGTGCGGACTTACGTGGGGGCGTCAATGAGCAGTTCTTC
v_gene: TRBV2; j_gene: TRBJ2-7; abundance: -; d_gene: -; CDR3aa: CTTSRIRGREGEQYF; CDR3nt: TGTACCACTTCGAGGATCAGGGGCCGCGAGGGCGAGCAGTACTTC
v_gene: TRBV7-2; j_gene: TRBJ1-3; abundance: -; d_gene: -; CDR3aa: CASSLDTGFGNTIYF; CDR3nt: TGTGCCAGCAGCTTAGATACAGGGTTTGGAAACACCATATATTTT
v_gene: TRBV4-3; j_gene: TRBJ1-2; abundance: -; d_gene: -; CDR3aa: CASSQGSRQGEHYGYTF; CDR3nt: TGCGCCAGCAGCCAAGGCTCCCGACAAGGGGAACACTATGGCTACACCTTC
v_gene: TRBV5-6; j_gene: TRBJ2-3; abundance: -; d_gene: TRBD2; CDR3aa: CASSSVLAGKSTDTQYF; CDR3nt: TGTGCCAGCAGCTCGGTCTTAGCGGGAAAGAGCACAGATACGCAGTATTTT
v_gene: TRBV11-2; j_gene: TRBJ2-7; abundance: -; d_gene: TRBD2; CDR3aa: CASSLVSSGGPGEQYF; CDR3nt: TGTGCCAGCAGCTTAGTTTCTAGCGGGGGGCCAGGGGAGCAGTACTTC
v_gene: TRBV12-5; j_gene: TRBJ2-6; abundance: -; d_gene: -; CDR3aa: CASGPRTDSGANVLTF; CDR3nt: TGTGCTAGTGGCCCGCGAACAGATTCTGGGGCCAACGTCCTGACTTTC
v_gene: TRBV5-6; j_gene: TRBJ2-5; abundance: -; d_gene: -; CDR3aa: CASDFAGQETQYF; CDR3nt: TGTGCCAGCGACTTTGCGGGACAAGAGACCCAGTACTTC
v_gene: TRBV19; j_gene: TRBJ2-1; abundance: -; d_gene: -; CDR3aa: CASRTYYSSYNEQFF; CDR3nt: TGTGCCAGTAGAACATACTATAGCTCCTACAATGAGCAGTTCTTC
v_gene: TRBV11-2; j_gene: TRBJ1-4; abundance: -; d_gene: TRBD1; CDR3aa: CASGGTGLEKLFF; CDR3nt: TGTGCCAGCGGTGGGACAGGGTTGGAAAAACTGTTTTTT
v_gene: TRBV6-6; j_gene: TRBJ1-1; abundance: -; d_gene: TRBD1; CDR3aa: CASSYSSTGENTEAFF; CDR3nt: TGTGCCAGCAGTTACTCGAGTACAGGGGAGAACACTGAAGCTTTCTTT
v_gene: TRBV19; j_gene: TRBJ2-2; abundance: -; d_gene: -; CDR3aa: CASRIREVGELFF; CDR3nt: TGTGCCAGTAGAATCAGGGAGGTCGGGGAGCTGTTTTTT
v_gene: TRBV6-1; j_gene: TRBJ2-7; abundance: -; d_gene: -; CDR3aa: CASGSVGGSYEQYF; CDR3nt: TGTGCCAGCGGAAGCGTTGGAGGCTCCTACGAGCAGTACTTC
v_gene: TRBV13; j_gene: TRBJ2-1; abundance: -; d_gene: -; CDR3aa: CASRRGRSSYNEQFF; CDR3nt: TGTGCCAGTCGAAGGGGCCGCAGCTCCTACAATGAGCAGTTCTTC
v_gene: TRBV7-9; j_gene: TRBJ2-7; abundance: -; d_gene: TRBD1; CDR3aa: CASRTGQGGGSYEQYF; CDR3nt: TGTGCCAGCAGAACAGGACAGGGGGGTGGCTCCTACGAGCAGTACTTC
v_gene: TRBV11-1; j_gene: TRBJ1-5; abundance: few; d_gene: TRBD1; CDR3aa: CASSRAQGEPQHF; CDR3nt: TGTGCCAGCAGCCGCGCCCAGGGGGAGCCCCAGCATTTT
v_gene: TRBV5-6; j_gene: TRBJ1-3; abundance: -; d_gene: -; CDR3aa: CASSLGGGGPSGNTIYF; CDR3nt: TGTGCCAGCAGCTTGGGCGGCGGCGGCCCCTCTGGAAACACCATATATTTT
v_gene: TRBV7-2; j_gene: TRBJ2-5; abundance: -; d_gene: -; CDR3aa: CASSFGETQYF; CDR3nt: TGTGCCAGCAGCTTCGGGGAGACCCAGTACTTC
v_gene: TRBV19; j_gene: TRBJ1-5; abundance: -; d_gene: TRBD1; CDR3aa: CASSMGQGMGSNQPQHF; CDR3nt: TGTGCCAGTAGTATGGGACAGGGGATGGGAAGCAATCAGCCCCAGCATTTT
v_gene: TRBV7-2; j_gene: TRBJ1-1; abundance: -; d_gene: -; CDR3aa: CASSLVGGLNTEAFF; CDR3nt: TGTGCCAGCAGCTTAGTCGGGGGTTTGAACACTGAAGCTTTCTTT
v_gene: TRBV9; j_gene: TRBJ2-6; abundance: -; d_gene: -; CDR3aa: CASSARPGGWDWSGANVLTF; CDR3nt: TGTGCCAGCAGCGCGAGACCAGGAGGGTGGGATTGGTCTGGGGCCAACGTCCTGACTTTC
v_gene: TRBV4-1; j_gene: TRBJ1-2; abundance: few; d_gene: TRBD1; CDR3aa: CASSHATGINGYTF; CDR3nt: TGCGCCAGCAGCCACGCGACAGGGATAAATGGCTACACCTTC
v_gene: TRBV10-3; j_gene: TRBJ2-1; abundance: -; d_gene: TRBD2; CDR3aa: CAISGLAGDNEQFF; CDR3nt: TGTGCCATCAGTGGGCTAGCGGGGGACAATGAGCAGTTCTTC
v_gene: TRBV7-9; j_gene: TRBJ2-5; abundance: -; d_gene: -; CDR3aa: CASSLTESKGTQYF; CDR3nt: TGTGCCAGCAGCTTGACAGAGTCAAAAGGGACCCAGTACTTC